A single count supports the clone carrying this TCR beta chain. Within the 2 weeks before study entry, each person in the exposed group met a COVID-19 case. These data are taken from a study of blood T cell repertoires in COVID-19. Germline CDR1 reads MNHEY; CDR2 reads SMNVEV (reference sequence). The CDR3 extends over 15 amino acids. V lost 5 bases, J lost 1 base, and 3 bases stayed unmatched. Produced via immunoSEQ multiplex PCR; TCRdb's table is partial and in-frame only. The repertoire holds some 150,000 clones, with 70% to 85% as singletons. The chain uses TRBV27 and TRBJ2-1, with 9 bases identical to TRBD1. The TCR originated in a woman aged 18-29 years who had been exposed to COVID-19. The specimen sequenced was PBMCs or T cells enriched from blood (not recorded which). CDR3 nucleotides: TGTGCCAGCAGTAAGACAGGGGGTTCCTACAATGAGCAGTTCTTC. It yields the protein CASSKTGGSYNEQFF.